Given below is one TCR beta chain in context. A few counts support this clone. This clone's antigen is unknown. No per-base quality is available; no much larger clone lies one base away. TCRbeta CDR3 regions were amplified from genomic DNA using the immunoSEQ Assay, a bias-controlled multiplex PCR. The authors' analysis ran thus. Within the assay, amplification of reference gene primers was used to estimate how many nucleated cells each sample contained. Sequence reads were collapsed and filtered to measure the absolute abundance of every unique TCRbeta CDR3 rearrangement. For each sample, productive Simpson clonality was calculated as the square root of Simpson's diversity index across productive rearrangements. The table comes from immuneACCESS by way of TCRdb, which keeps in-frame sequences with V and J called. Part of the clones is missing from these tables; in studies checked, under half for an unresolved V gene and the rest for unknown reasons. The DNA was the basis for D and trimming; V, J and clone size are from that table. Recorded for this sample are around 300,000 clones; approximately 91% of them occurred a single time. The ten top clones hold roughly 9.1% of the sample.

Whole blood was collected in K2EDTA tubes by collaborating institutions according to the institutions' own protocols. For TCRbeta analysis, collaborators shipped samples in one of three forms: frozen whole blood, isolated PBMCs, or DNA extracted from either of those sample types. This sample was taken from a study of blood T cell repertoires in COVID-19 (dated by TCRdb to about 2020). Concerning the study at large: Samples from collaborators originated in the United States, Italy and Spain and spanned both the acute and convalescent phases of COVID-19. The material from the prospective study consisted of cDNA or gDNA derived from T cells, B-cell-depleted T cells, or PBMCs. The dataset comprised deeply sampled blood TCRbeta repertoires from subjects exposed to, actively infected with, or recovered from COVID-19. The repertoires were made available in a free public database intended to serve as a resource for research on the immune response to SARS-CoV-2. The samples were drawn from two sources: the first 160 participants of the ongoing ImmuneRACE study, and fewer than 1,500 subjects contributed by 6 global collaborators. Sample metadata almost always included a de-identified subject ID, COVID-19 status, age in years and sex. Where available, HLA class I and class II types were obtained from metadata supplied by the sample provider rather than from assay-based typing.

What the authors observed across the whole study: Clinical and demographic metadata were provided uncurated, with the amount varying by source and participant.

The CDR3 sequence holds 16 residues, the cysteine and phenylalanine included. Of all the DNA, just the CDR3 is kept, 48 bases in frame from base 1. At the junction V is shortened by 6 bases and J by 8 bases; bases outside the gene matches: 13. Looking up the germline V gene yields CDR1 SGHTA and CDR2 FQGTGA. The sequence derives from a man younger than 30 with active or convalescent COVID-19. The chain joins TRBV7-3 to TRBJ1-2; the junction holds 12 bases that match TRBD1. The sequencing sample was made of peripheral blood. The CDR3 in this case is CASSQNPGQGATGYTF. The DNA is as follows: TGTGCCAGCAGTCAAAACCCGGGACAGGGGGCGACGGGCTACACCTTC. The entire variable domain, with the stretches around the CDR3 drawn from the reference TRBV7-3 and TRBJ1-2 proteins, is GAGVSQTPSNKVTEKGKYVELRCDPISGHTALYWYRQSLGQGPEFLIYFQGTGAADDSGLPNDRFFAVRPEGSVSTLKIQRTERGDSAVYLCASSQNPGQGATGYTFGSGTRLTVV.